The sequence of this TCR beta chain was determined in a study of a mutant IDH1 vaccine in newly diagnosed glioma. The time point denotes: week 47, end of study. Vaccine doses each comprised 300 ug of mutant IDH1 20-mer peptide, with topical imiquimod. This clone has just one count. No antigen is known for it. CDR3 length equals 17 residues. From germline, CDR1 is LNHDA and CDR2 SQIVND (reference sequence). J gave up 8 bases and V 5 bases, and 17 bases lay outside the gene matches. Here immunoSEQ multiplex PCR was the method, and the copy in TCRdb shows in-frame clones only, minus some. The sample holds approximately 50,000 clones; about 80% are singletons and the top ten take about 4.9%.

J is TRBJ1-4 and V is TRBV19, with TRBD1 identical over 7 bases. The source is a woman aged 40-49 years with glioma. Some clones in this sample may be carry-over from other donors' samples. The sequences come from PBMCs, collected from a glioma patient whose treatment included an IDH1 peptide vaccine. The CDR3 is CASSPRDRKPGREKLFF. The CDR3 DNA reads TGTGCCAGTAGTCCCCGGGACAGAAAGCCGGGGCGGGAAAAACTGTTTTTT.